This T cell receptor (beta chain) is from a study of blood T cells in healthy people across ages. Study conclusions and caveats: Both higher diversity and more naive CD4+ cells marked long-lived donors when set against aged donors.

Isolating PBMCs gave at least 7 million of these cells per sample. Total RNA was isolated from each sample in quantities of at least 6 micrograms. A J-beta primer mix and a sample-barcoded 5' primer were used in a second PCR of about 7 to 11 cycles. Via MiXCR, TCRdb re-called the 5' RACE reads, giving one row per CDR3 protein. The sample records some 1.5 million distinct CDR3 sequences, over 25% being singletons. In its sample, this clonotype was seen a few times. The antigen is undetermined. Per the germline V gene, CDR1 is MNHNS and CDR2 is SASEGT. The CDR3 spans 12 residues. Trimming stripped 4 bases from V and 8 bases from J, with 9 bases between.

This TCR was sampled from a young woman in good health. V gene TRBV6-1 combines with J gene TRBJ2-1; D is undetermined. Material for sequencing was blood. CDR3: CASSGPVYEQFF. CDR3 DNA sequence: TGTGCCAGCAGTGGCCCAGTCTATGAGCAGTTCTTC.